This T cell receptor (beta chain) was recorded in a study of T cell responses to AZD1222 COVID-19 vaccine. V was trimmed by 5 bases and J by 2 bases, leaving 7 bases between them. CDR3 size: 11 residues. Per germline, CDR1 DFQATT and CDR2 SNEGSKA (reference sequence). Sequencing used immunoSEQ multiplex PCR; TCRdb keeps in-frame clones, though not all of them. The table shows around 130,000 clones, with around 90% occurring only once. The input for sequencing was peripheral blood, taken 28 days after the second AZD1222 dose. This TCR was recovered from an adult who received the AZD1222 COVID-19 vaccine. The chain combines TRBV20-1 with TRBJ2-7, with D perhaps given as TRBD1 or TRBD2 (5 bases each). CDR3 sequence reads: CSARGPYEQYF. CDR3 coding DNA: TGCAGTGCTCGGGGACCCTACGAGCAGTACTTC.